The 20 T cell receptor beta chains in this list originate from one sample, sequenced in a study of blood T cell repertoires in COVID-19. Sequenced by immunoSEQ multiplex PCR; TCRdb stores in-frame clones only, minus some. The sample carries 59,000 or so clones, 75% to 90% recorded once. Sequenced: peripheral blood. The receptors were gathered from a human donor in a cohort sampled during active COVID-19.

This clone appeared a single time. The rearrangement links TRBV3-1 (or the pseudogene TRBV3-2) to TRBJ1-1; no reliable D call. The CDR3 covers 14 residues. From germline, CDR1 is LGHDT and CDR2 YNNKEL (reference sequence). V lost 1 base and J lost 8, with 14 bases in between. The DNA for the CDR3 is TGTGCCAGCAGCCAAGTTCCCGGAGCTCTAGAAGCTTTCTTT. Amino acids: CASSQVPGALEAFF.

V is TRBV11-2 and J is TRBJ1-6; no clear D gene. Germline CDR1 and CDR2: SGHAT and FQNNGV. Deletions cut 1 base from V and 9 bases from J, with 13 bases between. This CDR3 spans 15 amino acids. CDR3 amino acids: CASSLGLGMTSPLHF. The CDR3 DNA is TGTGCCAGCAGCTTAGGCTTGGGCATGACTTCACCCCTCCACTTT.

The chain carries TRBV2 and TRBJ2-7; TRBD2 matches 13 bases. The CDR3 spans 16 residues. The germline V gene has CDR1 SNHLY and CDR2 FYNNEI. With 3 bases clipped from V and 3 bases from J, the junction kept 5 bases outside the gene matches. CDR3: CASSDPLAGGIYEQYF. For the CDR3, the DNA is TGTGCCAGCAGTGATCCACTAGCGGGGGGGATCTACGAGCAGTACTTC.

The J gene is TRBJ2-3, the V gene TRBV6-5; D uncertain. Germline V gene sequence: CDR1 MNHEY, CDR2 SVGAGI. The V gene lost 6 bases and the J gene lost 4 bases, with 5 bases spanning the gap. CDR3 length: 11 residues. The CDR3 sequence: CASSFSDTQYF. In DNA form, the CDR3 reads TGTGCCAGCAGCTTTTCAGATACGCAGTATTTT.

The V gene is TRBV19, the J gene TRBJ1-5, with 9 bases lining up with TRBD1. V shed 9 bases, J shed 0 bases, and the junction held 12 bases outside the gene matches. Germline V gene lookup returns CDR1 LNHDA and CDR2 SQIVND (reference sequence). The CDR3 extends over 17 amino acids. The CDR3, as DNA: TGTGCCAGCACTACAGGGGGCAAGGGGTATAGCAATCAGCCCCAGCATTTT. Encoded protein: CASTTGGKGYSNQPQHF.

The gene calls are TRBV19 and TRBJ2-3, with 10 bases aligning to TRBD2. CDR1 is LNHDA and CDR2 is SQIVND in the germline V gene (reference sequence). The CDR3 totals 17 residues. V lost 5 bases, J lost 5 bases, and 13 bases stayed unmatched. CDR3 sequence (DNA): TGTGCCAGTAGTCGGGGATCTAGCGGGGGCCTAGGAGATACGCAGTATTTT. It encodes CASSRGSSGGLGDTQYF.

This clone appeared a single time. CDR3 protein: CASSHAGQRVETQYF. For the CDR3, the DNA is TGTGCCAGCAGCCACGCCGGACAGCGAGTGGAGACCCAGTACTTC. The chain has TRBV14 and TRBJ2-5; D perhaps matches TRBD1 (6 bases). The CDR3 has 15 amino acids. Germline lookup yields CDR1 SGHDN and CDR2 FVKESK. The V gene lost 3 bases and the J gene lost 5 bases, with 16 bases spanning the gap.

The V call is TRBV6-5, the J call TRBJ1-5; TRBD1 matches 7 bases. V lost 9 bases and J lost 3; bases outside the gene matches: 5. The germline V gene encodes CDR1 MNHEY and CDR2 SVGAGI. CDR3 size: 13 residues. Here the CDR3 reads CASAGGLNQPQHF. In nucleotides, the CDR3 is TGTGCCAGTGCAGGGGGGCTCAATCAGCCCCAGCATTTT.

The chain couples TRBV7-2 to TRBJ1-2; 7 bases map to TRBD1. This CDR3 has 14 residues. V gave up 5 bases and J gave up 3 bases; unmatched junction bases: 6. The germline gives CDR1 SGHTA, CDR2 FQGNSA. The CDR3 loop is CASSIRTGDYGYTF. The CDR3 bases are TGTGCCAGCAGCATTCGGACAGGTGACTATGGCTACACCTTC.

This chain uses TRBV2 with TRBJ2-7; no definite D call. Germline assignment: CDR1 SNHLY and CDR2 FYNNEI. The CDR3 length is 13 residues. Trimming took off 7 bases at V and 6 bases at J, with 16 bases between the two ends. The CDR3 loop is CASKRNQPTEQYF. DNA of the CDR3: TGTGCCAGCAAGCGTAACCAGCCTACCGAGCAGTACTTC.

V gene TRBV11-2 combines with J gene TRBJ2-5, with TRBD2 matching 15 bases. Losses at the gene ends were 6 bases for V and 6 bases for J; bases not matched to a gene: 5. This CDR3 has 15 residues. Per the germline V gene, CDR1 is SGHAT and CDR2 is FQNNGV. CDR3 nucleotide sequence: TGTGCCAGCAGTTCCGGGACTAGCGGGGGGCAGACCCAGTACTTC. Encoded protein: CASSSGTSGGQTQYF.

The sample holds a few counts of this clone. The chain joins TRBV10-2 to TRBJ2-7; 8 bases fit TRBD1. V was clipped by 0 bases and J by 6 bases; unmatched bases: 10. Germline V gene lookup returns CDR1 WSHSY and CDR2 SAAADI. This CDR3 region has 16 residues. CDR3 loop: CASSESGDRGRSEQYF. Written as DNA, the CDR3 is TGCGCCAGCAGTGAGTCAGGAGACAGGGGTCGGTCCGAGCAGTACTTC.

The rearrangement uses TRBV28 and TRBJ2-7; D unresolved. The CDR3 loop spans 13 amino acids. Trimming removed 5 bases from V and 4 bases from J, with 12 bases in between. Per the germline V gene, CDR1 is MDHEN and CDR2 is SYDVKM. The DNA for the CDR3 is TGTGCCAGCAGTCAAACAGCTATTTACGAGCAGTACGTC. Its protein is CASSQTAIYEQYV.

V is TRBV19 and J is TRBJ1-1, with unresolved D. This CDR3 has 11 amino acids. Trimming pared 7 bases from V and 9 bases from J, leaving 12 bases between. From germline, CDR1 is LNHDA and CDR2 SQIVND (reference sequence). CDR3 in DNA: TGTGCCAGTACTTTCTCGGGAAAAGCTTTCTTT. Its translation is CASTFSGKAFF.

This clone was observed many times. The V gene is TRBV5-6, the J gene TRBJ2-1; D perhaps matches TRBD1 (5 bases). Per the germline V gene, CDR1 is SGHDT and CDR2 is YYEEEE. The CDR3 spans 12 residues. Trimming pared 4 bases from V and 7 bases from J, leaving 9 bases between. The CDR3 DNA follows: TGTGCCAGCAGCGACCGACAGAATGAGCAGTTCTTC. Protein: CASSDRQNEQFF.

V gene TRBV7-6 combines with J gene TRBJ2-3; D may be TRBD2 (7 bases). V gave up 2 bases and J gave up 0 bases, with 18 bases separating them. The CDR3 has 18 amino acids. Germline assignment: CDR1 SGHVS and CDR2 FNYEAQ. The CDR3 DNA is TGTGCCAGCAGCTTATTTAGGGGGGGCCTAGCTAGCACAGATACGCAGTATTTT. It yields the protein CASSLFRGGLASTDTQYF. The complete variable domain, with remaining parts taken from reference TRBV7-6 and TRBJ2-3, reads GAGVSQSPRYKVTKRGQDVALRCDPISGHVSLYWYRQALGQGPEFLTYFNYEAQQDKSGLPNDRFSAERPEGSISTLTIQRTEQRDSAMYRCASSLFRGGLASTDTQYFGPGTRLTVL.

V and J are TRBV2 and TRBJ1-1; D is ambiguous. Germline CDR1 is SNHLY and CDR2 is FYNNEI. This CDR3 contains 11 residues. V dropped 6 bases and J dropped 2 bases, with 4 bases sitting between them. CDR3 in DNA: TGTGCCAGCAGGGCTAACACTGAAGCTTTCTTT. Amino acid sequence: CASRANTEAFF.

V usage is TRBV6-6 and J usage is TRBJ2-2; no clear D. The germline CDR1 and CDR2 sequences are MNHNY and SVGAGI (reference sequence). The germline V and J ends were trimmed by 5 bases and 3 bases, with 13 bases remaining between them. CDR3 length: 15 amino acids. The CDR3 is CASSRPNRDTGELFF. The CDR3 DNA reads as TGTGCCAGCAGTCGACCGAACCGGGACACCGGGGAGCTGTTTTTT.

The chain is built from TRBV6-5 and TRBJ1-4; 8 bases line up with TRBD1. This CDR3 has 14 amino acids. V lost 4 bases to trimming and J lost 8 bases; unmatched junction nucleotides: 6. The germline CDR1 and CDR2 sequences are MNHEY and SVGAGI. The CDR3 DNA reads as TGTGCCAGCAGTTCCAGGGGGCGAGGCGAAAAACTGTTTTTT. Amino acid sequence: CASSSRGRGEKLFF.

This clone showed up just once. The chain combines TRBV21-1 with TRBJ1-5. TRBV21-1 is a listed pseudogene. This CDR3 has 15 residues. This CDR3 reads CASSKWTGTSQPQHF. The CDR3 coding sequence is TGTGCCAGCAGCAAATGGACAGGGACTAGCCAGCCCCAGCATTTT.